These 28 T cell receptor beta chains were sequenced from one sample in a study of CD8+ T cells in alopecia areata. RNA was extracted and reverse transcribed into cDNA as the sequencing template. The method was immunoSEQ multiplex PCR; TCRdb's version includes in-frame clones alone and lacks a portion of them. The sample has 110,000 to 150,000 clones, roughly 46% seen once; the top ten hold 0.95% to 1%. This sample comprised CD4+ T cells sorted from blood, obtained at week 0. The receptors here all came from a human donor with alopecia areata.

The chain has TRBV11-2 and TRBJ2-7, with unresolved D. Trimming left V 0 bases short and J 3 bases short, with 9 bases between. Per germline, CDR1 SGHAT and CDR2 FQNNGV. There are 14 residues in the CDR3. CDR3 bases: TGTGCCAGCAGCTTAGAACTGCAATTCTACGAGCAGTACTTC. Protein sequence: CASSLELQFYEQYF.

This chain joins TRBV7-2 and TRBJ1-2, with 7 positions matching TRBD1. V lost 0 bases and J lost 2; bases outside the gene matches: 3. CDR1 is SGHTA, CDR2 FQGNSA, per germline. The CDR3 is made up of 15 amino acids. The CDR3 DNA reads TGTGCCAGCAGCTTAGCGAGGGGACAGAACTATGGCTACACCTTC. This gives the protein CASSLARGQNYGYTF.

The chain combines TRBV29-1 with TRBJ2-6; 10 nucleotides line up with TRBD1. The ends lost 6 bases at V and 3 bases at J; junction bases unmatched: 8. CDR1 is SQVTM and CDR2 is ANQGSEA in the germline V gene. This CDR3 has 16 amino acids. The CDR3 reads CSVWDRGKSGANVLTF. CDR3 DNA: TGCAGCGTATGGGACAGGGGAAAAAGTGGGGCCAACGTCCTGACTTTC. The full variable domain, completed using reference TRBV29-1 and TRBJ2-6, is SAVISQKPSRDICQRGTSLTIQCQVDSQVTMMFWYRQQPGQSLTLIATANQGSEATYESGFVIDKFPISRPNLTFSTLTVSNMSPEDSSIYLCSVWDRGKSGANVLTFGAGSRLTVL.

The chain is built from TRBV30 and TRBJ2-1; TRBD2 matches 7 bases. The CDR3 runs 13 residues. Germline-derived CDR1 and CDR2 are GTSNPN and SVGIG (reference sequence). J was trimmed by 0 bases and V by 5 bases; bases with no gene match: 1. The CDR3 bases are TGTGCCTGGCGGACTAGCTCCTACAATGAGCAGTTCTTC. It specifies CAWRTSSYNEQFF.

This chain uses TRBV20-1 with TRBJ2-1; D ambiguous. CDR3 length: 11 amino acids. The V gene's germline CDR1 is DFQATT and CDR2 SNEGSKA (reference sequence). Between the trimmed V and J ends, which lost 3 bases and 8 bases, there was a span of 8 bases. The CDR3 loop reads CSASPADEQFF. CDR3 coding DNA: TGCAGTGCTAGCCCGGCAGATGAGCAGTTCTTC.

This rearrangement joins TRBV4-1 to TRBJ2-1, with D possibly being TRBD2 (6 bases). CDR3 size: 17 residues. Germline assignment: CDR1 MGHRA and CDR2 YSYEKL. Between the trimmed V and J ends, which lost 0 bases and 2 bases, there was a span of 14 bases. CDR3 loop: CASSQDPTQRAYNEQFF. Written as DNA, the CDR3 is TGCGCCAGCAGCCAAGATCCGACTCAGCGGGCCTACAATGAGCAGTTCTTC.

The chain employs TRBV5-1 and TRBJ1-1; D gene ambiguous. The CDR3 spans 13 residues. V was pared by 1 base and J by 7 bases, with 11 bases between. Germline V gene data show CDR1 as SGHRS and CDR2 as YFSETQ. CDR3 protein: CASSLSPQIEAFF. The CDR3 DNA sequence: TGCGCCAGCAGCTTGTCCCCACAGATTGAAGCTTTCTTT.

The chain has TRBV30 and TRBJ1-1; 7 bases align to TRBD1. V was pared by 3 bases and J by 11 bases, with 6 bases of the junction left unmatched. CDR1 and CDR2 from the germline V gene are GTSNPN and SVGIG (reference sequence). The CDR3 is 11 residues long. Written as DNA, the CDR3 is TGTGCCTGGAGGCCGGACAGGAAGGCTTTCTTT. Translated, it gives CAWRPDRKAFF. Variable domain in full (rest from reference TRBV30 and TRBJ1-1): SQTIHQWPATLVQPVGSPLSLECTVEGTSNPNLYWYRQAAGRGLQLLFYSVGIGQISSEVPQNLSASRPQDRQFILSSKKLLLSDSGFYLCAWRPDRKAFFGQGTRLTVV.

The rearrangement uses TRBV6-5 and TRBJ2-1, with D possibly called TRBD1 or TRBD2 (7 bases each). Germline CDR1 is MNHEY and CDR2 is SVGAGI. V shed 5 bases and J shed 6 bases, with 17 bases lying between them. The CDR3 sequence is 15 residues long. CDR3 sequence reads: CASSLLTGRVNEQFF. The CDR3, as DNA: TGTGCCAGCAGTCTACTGACAGGGAGGGTCAATGAGCAGTTCTTC.

The chain uses TRBV30 and TRBJ1-5; TRBD1 matches at 9 bases. This CDR3 has 15 residues. Trimming cost V 0 bases and J 2 bases; bases outside gene matches: 2. The germline V gene encodes CDR1 GTSNPN and CDR2 SVGIG (reference sequence). CDR3 bases: TGTGCCTGGAGTGTACGGGACAGGGGCAATCAGCCCCAGCATTTT. Protein: CAWSVRDRGNQPQHF.

This chain joins TRBV30 and TRBJ2-1, with TRBD2 identical over 8 bases. V gave up 0 bases and J gave up 5 bases; unmatched junction bases: 6. The CDR3 has 15 amino acids. CDR1 and CDR2 from the germline V gene are GTSNPN and SVGIG (reference sequence). The CDR3 DNA sequence: TGTGCCTGGAGTGTCCTAGGACTAGCAGACAATGAGCAGTTCTTC. It yields the protein CAWSVLGLADNEQFF.

This clone was picked up one time. The rearrangement joins TRBV6-5 to TRBJ1-1, with TRBD1 matching over 7 bases. This CDR3 region has 15 residues. The V gene end was trimmed by 4 bases and the J gene end by 5 bases; junction bases not matched to a gene: 10. Germline V lookup: CDR1 MNHEY, CDR2 SVGAGI. The CDR3 loop is CASSFSTGAGTEAFF. Written as DNA, the CDR3 is TGTGCCAGCAGTTTCTCTACAGGGGCGGGGACTGAAGCTTTCTTT.

The J gene is TRBJ2-5, the V gene TRBV19; D gene uncertain. The germline V and J ends were trimmed by 9 bases and 5 bases, with 16 bases remaining between them. Germline-derived CDR1 and CDR2 are LNHDA and SQIVND (reference sequence). The CDR3 contains 13 residues. CDR3 sequence (DNA): TGTGCCAGCAGTGCCAGGACGGGCGAGACCCAGTACTTC. Translating gives CASSARTGETQYF. Looking up the rest from reference TRBV19 and TRBJ2-5 gives the full variable domain: DGGITQSPKYLFRKEGQNVTLSCEQNLNHDAMYWYRQDPGQGLRLIYYSQIVNDFQKGDIAEGYSVSREKKESFPLTVTSAQKNPTAFYLCASSARTGETQYFGPGTRLLVL.

The V call is TRBV25-1, the J call TRBJ2-5; 9 bases are a match to TRBD1. Germline V gene lookup returns CDR1 MGHDK and CDR2 SYGVNS. V lost 8 bases and J lost 0; bases outside the gene matches: 10. This CDR3 has 16 residues. The CDR3: CASGKSGQGNQETQYF. The DNA of the CDR3 is TGTGCCAGCGGTAAATCCGGACAGGGGAACCAAGAGACCCAGTACTTC.

Notes on this clone: A junction end diverges from the germline sequence, so it may reflect a read error. The chain couples TRBV9 to TRBJ1-1; unclear D gene. CDR3 length equals 15 residues. Germline V gene lookup returns CDR1 SGDLS and CDR2 YYNGEE. The CDR3 protein is CASSLLQTVNAEAFF. CDR3 sequence (DNA): TGTGCCAGCAGCCTACTCCAGACCGTGAACGCTGAAGCTTTCTTT.

The chain employs TRBV5-1 and TRBJ2-7, with TRBD2 matching 10 bases. The CDR3 runs 14 residues. CDR1 and CDR2 (germline): SGHRS, YFSETQ. The V and J ends lost 2 bases and 5 bases, in that order; junction bases with no gene match: 4. The CDR3 DNA is TGCGCCAGCAGCTTAGCGGGAGGGCTACACGAGCAGTACTTC. Translating it yields CASSLAGGLHEQYF. Complete variable domain (other parts from reference TRBV5-1 and TRBJ2-7): KAGVTQTPRYLIKTRGQQVTLSCSPISGHRSVSWYQQTPGQGLQFLFEYFSETQRNKGNFPGRFSGRQFSNSRSEMNVSTLELGDSALYLCASSLAGGLHEQYFGPGTRLTVT.

This clone showed up just a few times. The rearrangement links TRBV6-1 to TRBJ1-5; 7 positions match TRBD1. The CDR3 extends over 14 amino acids. The V segment lost 6 bases and the J segment 1 base; nucleotides outside the gene matches: 3. The germline CDR1 and CDR2 sequences are MNHNS and SASEGT. CDR3 in amino acids: CASRYRGSNQPQHF. The CDR3 nucleotides are TGTGCCAGCAGATACAGGGGAAGCAATCAGCCCCAGCATTTT.

This clone was observed a handful of times. The chain joins TRBV5-6 to TRBJ1-5; D possibly corresponds to TRBD1 (5 bases). With 1 base removed from V and 0 bases from J, the gap between germline ends came to 11 bases. The CDR3 has 16 amino acids. The germline CDR1 and CDR2 sequences are SGHDT and YYEEEE. The CDR3 loop is CASSLHGASSNQPQHF. The DNA of the CDR3 is TGTGCCAGCAGCTTGCATGGGGCTAGTAGCAATCAGCCCCAGCATTTT.

This clone appeared many times. The rearrangement joins TRBV7-2 to TRBJ2-2; D is uncertain. The CDR3 has 14 residues. Germline loops: CDR1 SGHTA, CDR2 FQGNSA. The ends were cut back, 1 base at V and 7 bases at J, with 10 bases in the middle. For the CDR3, the DNA is TGTGCCAGCAGCTTAGGAGGTTTAGGCGGGGAGCTGTTTTTT. This gives the protein CASSLGGLGGELFF.

The chain joins TRBV29-1 to TRBJ2-2; tentative D call: TRBD1 (7 bases). V gave up 6 bases and J gave up 4 bases, with 12 bases separating them. Per the germline V gene, CDR1 is SQVTM and CDR2 is ANQGSEA. The CDR3 spans 13 residues. CDR3: CSVTGRTTGELFF. The CDR3 DNA reads as TGCAGCGTGACAGGGAGGACCACCGGGGAGCTGTTTTTT.

This clone has just a few counts. The rearrangement joins TRBV10-3 to TRBJ2-2; D unresolved. Trimming shortened V by 8 bases and J by 1 base, and 14 bases separated the two germline ends. Germline V CDR1 and CDR2: ENHRY, SYGVKD. The CDR3 contains 15 residues. In nucleotides, the CDR3 is TGTGCCATCGGGCCCCCCCCAGGGAACACCGGGGAGCTGTTTTTT. Residues: CAIGPPPGNTGELFF.

This clone showed up just a few times. The rearrangement joins TRBV11-2 to TRBJ1-2; D remains ambiguous. Germline loops: CDR1 SGHAT, CDR2 FQNNGV. The CDR3 loop spans 16 amino acids. V was cut by 1 base and J by 0 bases, with 12 bases left in between. The CDR3 nucleotides are TGTGCCAGCAGCTTAGCGGGAGCGGGTTCTAACTATGGCTACACCTTC. As protein: CASSLAGAGSNYGYTF.

This clone was detected a few times. The chain employs TRBV7-2 and TRBJ2-2; D gene unclear. The V end lost 5 bases, the J end lost 3 bases, and 10 bases lay between the germline ends. CDR3 length: 14 residues. CDR1 is SGHTA, CDR2 FQGNSA, per germline. The DNA for the CDR3 is TGTGCCAGCAGCCCGGGCCGCTACACCGGGGAGCTGTTTTTT. Translation: CASSPGRYTGELFF. The variable domain in full, with the rest retrieved from reference TRBV7-2 and TRBJ2-2, is GAGVSQSPSNKVTEKGKDVELRCDPISGHTALYWYRQSLGQGLEFLIYFQGNSAPDKSGLPSDRFSAERTGGSVSTLTIQRTQQEDSAVYLCASSPGRYTGELFFGEGSRLTVL.

The chain has TRBV12-5 and TRBJ2-1; D is unclear. Germline CDR1 and CDR2: LGHNT and FRNRAP. This CDR3 spans 13 amino acids. V was clipped by 1 base and J by 7 bases, with 8 bases between them. The CDR3 is CASGLGLGNEQFF. CDR3 nucleotide sequence: TGTGCTAGTGGTTTGGGGCTGGGGAATGAGCAGTTCTTC.

This clone appeared a few times. The gene calls are TRBV25-1 and TRBJ1-2; D not certain. This CDR3 spans 12 amino acids. CDR1 is MGHDK and CDR2 is SYGVNS in the germline V gene. With 8 bases removed from V and 6 bases from J, the gap between germline ends came to 13 bases. The CDR3 region is CASPARWHGYTF. CDR3 DNA: TGTGCCAGCCCCGCCAGGTGGCATGGCTACACCTTC.

This rearrangement joins TRBV7-3 to TRBJ2-3, with TRBD1 matching 9 bases. J gave up 6 bases and V 1 base, and 5 bases lay outside the gene matches. In germline, CDR1 is SGHTA, CDR2 FQGTGA. CDR3 length: 15 residues. The CDR3 is CASSLNRGRLDTQYF. CDR3 DNA sequence: TGTGCCAGCAGCTTAAACAGGGGGCGGCTGGATACGCAGTATTTT.

The chain employs TRBV2 and TRBJ2-5; no reliable D call. Germline V gives CDR1 SNHLY, CDR2 FYNNEI. Trimming took 6 bases from V and 4 from J, leaving 0 bases between them. CDR3 size: 9 residues. The CDR3 is CASRETQYF. CDR3 nucleotide sequence: TGTGCCAGCAGAGAGACCCAGTACTTC.

CDR3 nucleotide sequence: TGTGCCAGCAGCGTAGCGGCTCTAGCCTACACCGGGGAGCTGTTTTTT. As protein: CASSVAALAYTGELFF. V gene TRBV9 combines with J gene TRBJ2-2; D possibly corresponds to TRBD2 (5 bases). CDR1 is SGDLS, CDR2 YYNGEE, per germline. V shed 0 bases and J shed 3 bases, with 12 bases lying between them. This CDR3 is 16 amino acids long.